The subject of this entry is one T cell receptor beta chain. Methods used by the authors: Quantification of nucleated cells was approximated via reference gene primer amplification. The table came from immunoSEQ multiplex PCR; TCRdb's copy has only in-frame clones and leaves some out. V and J calls and clone size are as listed in that table; D and trimming were resolved from the DNA. The data contain fewer than 250,000 clones, around four fifths of them singletons. This sample is part of a study of blood T cell repertoires in COVID-19. Study background: From the United States, Italy and Spain came samples of acute and convalescent COVID-19. The analysed material was cDNA or gDNA that came from T cells, B-cell-depleted T cells, or PBMCs.

Per germline, CDR1 LGHNA and CDR2 YNFKEQ. With V trimmed by 4 bases and J by 6 bases, 14 bases remained unmatched. The CDR3 runs 18 residues. The rearrangement links TRBV4-2 to TRBJ2-1, with 11 bases aligning to TRBD2. Sequenced sample: peripheral blood. The source is a woman aged 45-65 years with acute or convalescent COVID-19. Here the CDR3 reads CASSPQDSTSGSSNEQFF. CDR3 bases: TGTGCCAGCAGCCCACAAGATAGCACTAGCGGGAGCTCCAATGAGCAGTTCTTC.